This passage covers 32 T cell receptor beta chains from one sample sequenced in a study of cytomegalovirus exposure and HLA in healthy donors. Amplification used 60 Vbeta primers and 13 Jbeta primers. Assay used: immunoSEQ multiplex PCR; TCRdb lists only in-frame clones, some missing. This table holds about 160,000 clones, around 88% found once. Sample: PBMCs. Receptors originate from a young woman in good health and CMV-seronegative.

The rearrangement uses TRBV6-1 and TRBJ2-1; TRBD2 matches at 10 bases. The CDR3 spans 13 residues. Germline V CDR1 and CDR2: MNHNS, SASEGT. Trimming removed 7 bases from V and 6 bases from J; junction bases left unmatched: 3. Written as DNA, the CDR3 is TGTGCCAGCAATGAGCGGGGGGGCAATGAGCAGTTCTTC. This codes for CASNERGGNEQFF.

The chain couples TRBV6-1 to TRBJ2-3; 9 bases fit TRBD2. CDR1 and CDR2 from the germline V gene are MNHNS and SASEGT. V dropped 2 bases and J dropped 1; count of bases not matched to a gene: 4. The CDR3 loop spans 16 amino acids. The CDR3 DNA is TGTGCCAGCAGTGAAATGGTAGCGGGAGGCACAGATACGCAGTATTTT. Translated: CASSEMVAGGTDTQYF.

This chain links TRBV7-9 with TRBJ1-1; 7 bases are a match to TRBD1. Germline V gene data show CDR1 as SEHNR and CDR2 as FQNEAQ (reference sequence). The CDR3 has 14 amino acids. V lost 2 bases to trimming and J lost 10 bases; unmatched junction nucleotides: 10. The CDR3 here is CASSLNTGTEGAFF. The CDR3 coding sequence is TGTGCCAGCAGCTTAAATACCGGGACAGAGGGAGCTTTCTTT.

The chain joins TRBV9 to TRBJ2-3, with 9 bases fitting TRBD2. Trimming cost V 2 bases and J 4 bases; bases outside gene matches: 5. Germline V CDR1 and CDR2: SGDLS, YYNGEE. CDR3 size: 15 residues. This CDR3 reads CASSVGAGGADTQYF. CDR3 nucleotides: TGTGCCAGCAGCGTCGGAGCGGGGGGAGCAGATACGCAGTATTTT.

The rearrangement links TRBV9 to TRBJ2-1; D might be TRBD2 (6 bases). The germline V gene encodes CDR1 SGDLS and CDR2 YYNGEE. This CDR3 spans 17 amino acids. V dropped 5 bases and J dropped 5 bases, with 23 bases sitting between them. The CDR3 DNA is TGTGCCAGCAGTCAGGGACTGGATTTCCGGGAGAACAATGAGCAGTTCTTC. Protein product: CASSQGLDFRENNEQFF. Variable domain in full (rest from reference TRBV9 and TRBJ2-1): DSGVTQTPKHLITATGQRVTLRCSPRSGDLSVYWYQQSLDQGLQFLIQYYNGEERAKGNILERFSAQQFPDLHSELNLSSLELGDSALYFCASSQGLDFRENNEQFFGPGTRLTVL.

This chain uses TRBV5-6 with TRBJ2-5, with 7 bases identical to TRBD1. Germline CDR1 is SGHDT and CDR2 is YYEEEE. V shed 6 bases and J 1 base; nucleotides not matched to a gene: 6. The CDR3 consists of 14 residues. The CDR3 DNA reads TGTGCCAGCACACGGGGACAGCTCCAAGAGACCCAGTACTTC. Amino acids: CASTRGQLQETQYF. Together with reference TRBV5-6 and TRBJ2-5, the CDR3 gives the full variable domain: DAGVTQSPTHLIKTRGQQVTLRCSPKSGHDTVSWYQQALGQGPQFIFQYYEEEERQRGNFPDRFSGHQFPNYSSELNVNALLLGDSALYLCASTRGQLQETQYFGPGTRLLVL.

The rearrangement joins TRBV5-4 to TRBJ2-1; D not resolved. This CDR3 is 15 amino acids long. V lost 0 bases and J 7 bases, leaving 14 bases between the germline ends. Germline V gene data show CDR1 as SGHNT and CDR2 as YYREEE (reference sequence). The CDR3 spells CASSLVARSTNEQFF. The DNA for the CDR3 is TGTGCCAGCAGCTTGGTGGCTAGGTCTACAAATGAGCAGTTCTTC.

The chain joins TRBV13 to TRBJ1-6, with D possibly TRBD1 on 6 matching bases. CDR3 length: 15 amino acids. V gave up 2 bases and J gave up 7 bases, with 12 bases separating them. Germline V lookup: CDR1 PRHDT, CDR2 FYEKMQ (reference sequence). CDR3 residues: CASSLRQAGNSPLHF. In DNA, the CDR3 is TGTGCCAGCAGCTTAAGACAGGCAGGGAATTCACCCCTCCACTTT.

The chain combines TRBV28 with TRBJ2-7; 9 bases map to TRBD1. The CDR3 is made up of 14 amino acids. The V gene end was trimmed by 7 bases and the J gene end by 6 bases; junction bases not matched to a gene: 10. Germline-derived CDR1 and CDR2 are MDHEN and SYDVKM. The chain's CDR3 is CASTRDREPFEQYF. The CDR3 bases are TGTGCCAGCACTAGGGACAGGGAACCTTTCGAGCAGTACTTC.

The V call is TRBV2, the J call TRBJ2-1, with 7 bases identical to TRBD1. Germline trimming cut 6 bases from V and 5 bases from J; bases unmatched to any gene: 7. The germline V gene has CDR1 SNHLY and CDR2 FYNNEI. This CDR3 has 14 amino acids. In DNA, the CDR3 is TGTGCCAGCAGGAGGACAGGCCTTAACAATGAGCAGTTCTTC. Amino acid sequence: CASRRTGLNNEQFF. Using reference TRBV2 and TRBJ2-1 for the parts outside the CDR3, the full variable domain is EPEVTQTPSHQVTQMGQEVILRCVPISNHLYFYWYRQILGQKVEFLVSFYNNEISEKSEIFDDQFSVERPDGSNFTLKIRSTKLEDSAMYFCASRRTGLNNEQFFGPGTRLTVL.

The chain links TRBV5-1 to TRBJ2-1, with D perhaps matching TRBD2 (6 bases). The CDR3 is 17 amino acids. Per germline, CDR1 SGHRS and CDR2 YFSETQ. Trimming left V 5 bases short and J 0 bases short, with 18 bases between. The CDR3 sequence: CASRPARMRDSYNEQFF. In nucleotides, the CDR3 is TGCGCCAGCAGACCCGCTAGGATGCGGGACTCCTACAATGAGCAGTTCTTC.

This clone was seen a single time. CDR3 bases: TGTGCCAGCAGCTTAGCTAGCGGGAGTTCTAGCACCGGGGAGCTGTTTTTT. Amino acid sequence: CASSLASGSSSTGELFF. The chain employs TRBV11-1 and TRBJ2-2; 9 nucleotides match TRBD2. The J segment lost 4 bases and the V segment lost 0 bases, leaving 6 bases of the junction unmatched. The germline CDR1 and CDR2 sequences are SGHAT and FQDESV (reference sequence). The CDR3 consists of 17 residues.

The genes are TRBV5-1 and TRBJ1-1, with 7 bases fitting TRBD1. The germline V gene encodes CDR1 SGHRS and CDR2 YFSETQ. After removal of 0 bases from V and 7 bases from J, the junction contained 9 bases not matched to a gene. The CDR3 loop spans 15 amino acids. The CDR3 nucleotides are TGCGCCAGCAGCTTGGGGGTCAGGGGGGTCGGTGAAGCTTTCTTT. Amino acid sequence: CASSLGVRGVGEAFF.

The chain combines TRBV5-4 with TRBJ2-5; a weak D match, TRBD1 (5 bases). V lost 2 bases and J 4 bases, leaving 15 bases between the germline ends. This CDR3 contains 15 residues. The germline gives CDR1 SGHNT, CDR2 YYREEE (reference sequence). The CDR3: CASSFSGNAGETQYF. The DNA of the CDR3 is TGTGCCAGCAGCTTCTCAGGGAACGCCGGAGAGACCCAGTACTTC.

This clone was detected a few times. V is TRBV5-1 and J is TRBJ1-1; 7 positions match TRBD1. This CDR3 comprises 14 residues. Germline CDR1 and CDR2: SGHRS and YFSETQ. The ends lost 4 bases at V and 7 bases at J; junction bases unmatched: 10. In nucleotides, the CDR3 is TGCGCCAGCAGCCCATGGCAGGGGGTAAATGAAGCTTTCTTT. Encoded protein: CASSPWQGVNEAFF.

Written as DNA, the CDR3 is TGTGCCATCAATGATAAGCGGGGGGAGTCAGATACGCAGTATTTT. Translated, it gives CAINDKRGESDTQYF. V usage is TRBV10-3 and J usage is TRBJ2-3; 9 bases are shared with TRBD2. The V gene's germline CDR1 is ENHRY and CDR2 SYGVKD. V gave up 7 bases and J gave up 4 bases; unmatched junction bases: 9. The CDR3 extends over 15 amino acids.

V is TRBV4-1 and J is TRBJ2-2; the match to TRBD1 covers 10 bases. Germline lookup yields CDR1 MGHRA and CDR2 YSYEKL. The CDR3 covers 17 residues. V trimming: 0 bases; J trimming: 9 bases; junction bases outside the gene matches: 10. CDR3 protein: CASSQDTPGQGRRELFF. Here the CDR3 DNA reads TGCGCCAGCAGCCAAGATACCCCGGGACAGGGGAGGAGGGAGCTGTTTTTT.

V and J are TRBV6-5 and TRBJ2-7; D may be TRBD1 (5 bases). This CDR3 is built from 14 residues. V was shortened by 7 bases and J by 9 bases, with 22 bases between the two germline ends. CDR1 is MNHEY and CDR2 is SVGAGI in the germline V gene. The CDR3 sequence is CASIIPVRAQGQYF. The CDR3 region has the DNA TGTGCCAGCATCATCCCGGTCAGGGCCCAGGGGCAGTACTTC.

The rearrangement joins TRBV12-2 to TRBJ2-1; the table names TRBD2, a call not compared with the DNA. TRBV12-2 is an annotated pseudogene. The CDR3 is 16 amino acids. DNA for the CDR3: TGTGCAAGTCGCTACAAGGGGCGGGGGCCTTACAATGAGCAGTTCTTC. It codes for CASRYKGRGPYNEQFF.

The sample holds a few counts of this clone. The J gene is TRBJ2-2, the V gene TRBV5-1, with TRBD2 as a possible D gene (6 bases). Trimming left V 3 bases short and J 2 bases short, with 11 bases between. The CDR3 runs to 15 residues. Germline CDR1 reads SGHRS; CDR2 reads YFSETQ. CDR3 loop: CASSYGGLNTGELFF. Here the CDR3 DNA reads TGCGCCAGCAGCTACGGGGGATTAAACACCGGGGAGCTGTTTTTT.

The chain recombines TRBV4-2 with TRBJ1-2; D is unclear. The CDR3 length is 16 residues. The germline V and J ends were trimmed by 1 base and 4 bases, with 16 bases remaining between them. Per the germline V gene, CDR1 is LGHNA and CDR2 is YNFKEQ. CDR3 region: CASSQGVEGYSYGYTF. The CDR3 bases are TGTGCCAGCAGCCAAGGGGTGGAGGGCTACTCCTATGGCTACACCTTC.

The CDR3 nucleotides read TGTGCCAGCAGCGTACAAAGCGGGGAAGAGACCCAGTACTTC. Residues: CASSVQSGEETQYF. V and J are TRBV9 and TRBJ2-5; 7 bases fit TRBD2. The V segment lost 1 base and the J segment 3 bases; nucleotides outside the gene matches: 3. Germline CDR1 SGDLS, CDR2 YYNGEE. This CDR3 spans 14 amino acids.

The chain recombines TRBV6-4 with TRBJ1-2; 7 bases line up with TRBD1. The trim removed 4 bases at V and 8 bases at J, leaving 10 bases unmatched. CDR1 is MRHNA, CDR2 SNTAGT, per germline. This CDR3 region has 14 residues. In DNA form, the CDR3 reads TGTGCCAGCAGTGCAGTAGGGGGCCAGGGAGGCTACACCTTC. Its protein product is CASSAVGGQGGYTF.

A single count supports this clone. The chain is built from TRBV6-1 and TRBJ2-2, with D maybe TRBD2 (5 bases). This CDR3 region has 16 residues. Germline assignment: CDR1 MNHNS and CDR2 SASEGT. V shed 2 bases and J shed 1 base, with 11 bases lying between them. The CDR3 DNA follows: TGTGCCAGCAGTGAAAATACGGGAATGAACACCGGGGAGCTGTTTTTT. Translation: CASSENTGMNTGELFF.

The V and J genes are TRBV2 and TRBJ2-5, with 11 bases lining up with TRBD1. TRBJ2-7 explains the end of the DNA better; the J call may be wrong. Germline V CDR1 and CDR2: SNHLY, FYNNEI. The CDR3 length is 14 residues. For the CDR3, the DNA is TGTGCCAGCAGTGAAAGGACAGGGGGCGCCGAGCAGTACTTC. This codes for CASSERTGGAEQYF.

This clone was observed a handful of times. This rearrangement joins TRBV28 to TRBJ2-7, with a possible D match to TRBD1 (5 bases). CDR1 and CDR2 (germline): MDHEN, SYDVKM. CDR3 length equals 12 residues. Trimming took 7 bases from V and 3 from J, leaving 10 bases between them. CDR3 residues: CASTRQHYEQYF. CDR3 DNA: TGTGCCAGCACTCGACAGCACTACGAGCAGTACTTC.

V is TRBV4-1 and J is TRBJ2-2; 8 bases match TRBD2. This CDR3 region has 18 residues. Trimming took 0 bases from V and 0 from J; bases not matched to a gene: 6. Germline V gene lookup returns CDR1 MGHRA and CDR2 YSYEKL. Written as DNA, the CDR3 is TGCGCCAGCAGCCAAGATTTTAGCGGGGACTCGAACACCGGGGAGCTGTTTTTT. Protein product: CASSQDFSGDSNTGELFF.

Only a few counts were recorded for this clone. The chain uses TRBV27 and TRBJ2-5; 8 nucleotides agree with TRBD1. Germline V gives CDR1 MNHEY, CDR2 SMNVEV (reference sequence). V lost 6 bases and J lost 2; bases outside the gene matches: 8. The CDR3 covers 15 residues. The CDR3 region is CASSNGGQVQETQYF. CDR3 DNA sequence: TGTGCCAGCAGCAATGGGGGACAGGTTCAAGAGACCCAGTACTTC.

As to this clone: This same CDR3 is encoded by further DNA sequences in the sample. V and J are TRBV6-4 and TRBJ2-1, with 11 bases that match TRBD2. This CDR3 has 16 residues. The germline V gene has CDR1 MRHNA and CDR2 SNTAGT. Trimming removed 0 bases from V and 7 bases from J; junction bases left unmatched: 5. Here the CDR3 DNA reads TGTGCCAGCAGTGACTCAGGGACTAGCGGCCCAAATGAGCAGTTCTTC. It translates to CASSDSGTSGPNEQFF.

This clone was seen only a few times. This rearrangement joins TRBV9 to TRBJ2-3; 8 bases line up with TRBD2. After removal of 0 bases from V and 3 bases from J, the junction contained 3 bases not matched to a gene. This CDR3 spans 15 amino acids. The germline V gene has CDR1 SGDLS and CDR2 YYNGEE. CDR3 in amino acids: CASSVAAGATDTQYF. The CDR3 DNA is TGTGCCAGCAGCGTAGCAGCGGGGGCAACAGATACGCAGTATTTT. The entire variable domain, with the rest obtained from reference TRBV9 and TRBJ2-3, is as follows: DSGVTQTPKHLITATGQRVTLRCSPRSGDLSVYWYQQSLDQGLQFLIQYYNGEERAKGNILERFSAQQFPDLHSELNLSSLELGDSALYFCASSVAAGATDTQYFGPGTRLTVL.

The chain's CDR3 is CASSQDVGRAGNTIYF. In nucleotides, the CDR3 is TGCGCCAGCAGCCAAGATGTGGGCAGGGCTGGAAACACCATATATTTT. This rearrangement joins TRBV4-1 to TRBJ1-3; tentative D call: TRBD1 (5 bases). CDR1 MGHRA and CDR2 YSYEKL come from the germline V gene. The CDR3 consists of 16 residues. V lost 0 bases and J lost 2, with 11 bases in between.

This clone was detected only once. This chain connects TRBV28 to TRBJ1-2, with 8 bases that match TRBD1. Germline V lookup: CDR1 MDHEN, CDR2 SYDVKM. Trimming took 6 bases from V and 1 from J; bases not matched to a gene: 16. The CDR3 extends over 18 amino acids. The DNA for the CDR3 is TGTGCCAGCAGGCCCTCCCTAACGACAGGGGACGGTAACTATGGCTACACCTTC. Translated, it gives CASRPSLTTGDGNYGYTF.